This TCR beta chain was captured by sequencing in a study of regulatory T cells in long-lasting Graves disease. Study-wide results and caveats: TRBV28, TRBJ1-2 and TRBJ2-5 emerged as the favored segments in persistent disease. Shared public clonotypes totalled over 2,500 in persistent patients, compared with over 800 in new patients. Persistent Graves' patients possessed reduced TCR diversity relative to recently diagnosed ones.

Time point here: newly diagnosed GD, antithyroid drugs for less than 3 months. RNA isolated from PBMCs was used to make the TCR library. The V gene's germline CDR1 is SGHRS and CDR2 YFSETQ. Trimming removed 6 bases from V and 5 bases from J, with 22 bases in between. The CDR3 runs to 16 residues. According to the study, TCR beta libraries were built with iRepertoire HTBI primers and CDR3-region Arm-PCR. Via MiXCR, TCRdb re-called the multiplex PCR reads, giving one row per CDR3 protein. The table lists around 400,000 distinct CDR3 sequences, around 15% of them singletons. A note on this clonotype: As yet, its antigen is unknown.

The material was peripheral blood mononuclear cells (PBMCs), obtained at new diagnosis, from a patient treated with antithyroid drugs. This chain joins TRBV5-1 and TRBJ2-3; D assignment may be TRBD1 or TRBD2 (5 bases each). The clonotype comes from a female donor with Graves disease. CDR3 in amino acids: CASTGLGTRDIDTQYF. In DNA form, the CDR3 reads TGCGCCAGCACCGGGCTTGGGACCAGAGATATAGATACGCAGTATTTT.